These 30 T cell receptor beta chains originate from one sample sequenced in a study of CD8 T cells in Susac syndrome. RNA was extracted with the RNeasy kit, and a quantity of about 0.45 to 1 ug was reverse transcribed using random hexamers. One entry per CDR3 protein, called by TCRdb with MiXCR from the immunoSEQ multiplex PCR reads. The sample has about 120,000 distinct CDR3 sequences, roughly 90% seen once. Sequencing was performed on CD8+ T cells from PBMCs. The receptors were gathered from a human donor in good health.

V gene TRBV7-3 combines with J gene TRBJ1-1; 7 nucleotides line up with TRBD1. V lost 2 bases to trimming and J lost 4 bases; unmatched junction nucleotides: 7. The CDR3 contains 15 residues. Germline CDR1 is SGHTA and CDR2 is FQGTGA. DNA of the CDR3: TGTGCCAGCAGCTTATTCTCGGGACAGTTCACTGAAGCTTTCTTT. Translating it yields CASSLFSGQFTEAFF.

The V gene is TRBV4-3, the J gene TRBJ2-5, with D perhaps matching TRBD1 (5 bases). Germline values: CDR1 LGHNA, CDR2 YSLEER. The CDR3 consists of 17 residues. V dropped 1 base and J dropped 5 bases, with 20 bases sitting between them. Written as DNA, the CDR3 is TGCGCCAGCAGCCAAGGGGGCCTTGGGGTCGGACACGAGACCCAGTACTTC. Its protein is CASSQGGLGVGHETQYF.

This clonotype has a single count. V gene TRBV7-6 combines with J gene TRBJ1-1; unclear D gene. From germline, CDR1 is SGHVS and CDR2 FNYEAQ. CDR3 length: 17 residues. Between the trimmed V and J ends, which lost 3 bases and 1 base, there was a span of 18 bases. CDR3 region: CASSLEPSGHTNTEAFF. CDR3 nucleotides: TGTGCCAGCAGCTTGGAACCCTCCGGGCATACGAACACTGAAGCTTTCTTT.

This rearrangement joins TRBV2 to TRBJ1-2; TRBD1 matches 7 bases. The V segment lost 4 bases and the J segment 4 bases; nucleotides outside the gene matches: 3. Germline-derived CDR1 and CDR2 are SNHLY and FYNNEI. This CDR3 has 13 residues. CDR3 nucleotides: TGTGCCAGCAGTGGTGCAGGGGGCTATGGCTACACCTTC. Translating it yields CASSGAGGYGYTF.

V usage is TRBV20-1 and J usage is TRBJ1-1; 7 bases are shared with TRBD1. This CDR3 spans 15 amino acids. V trimming: 0 bases; J trimming: 5 bases; junction bases outside the gene matches: 9. Germline V gene sequence: CDR1 DFQATT, CDR2 SNEGSKA (reference sequence). CDR3 nucleotides: TGCAGTGCTAGAGATCAGGGGGGGTCGGGAACTGAAGCTTTCTTT. Encoded protein: CSARDQGGSGTEAFF.

This chain connects TRBV5-1 to TRBJ2-7; TRBD1 matches at 8 bases. The germline V gene has CDR1 SGHRS and CDR2 YFSETQ. The CDR3 is 15 residues long. The ends lost 3 bases at V and 3 bases at J; junction bases unmatched: 8. CDR3 DNA: TGCGCCAGCAGCTCCGGACAGGGAGGTTTCTACGAGCAGTACTTC. Translating it yields CASSSGQGGFYEQYF.

The genes are TRBV5-1 and TRBJ2-1; D call uncertain. This CDR3 has 13 amino acids. V lost 0 bases and J 10 bases, leaving 11 bases between the germline ends. Germline loops: CDR1 SGHRS, CDR2 YFSETQ. The CDR3 DNA sequence: TGCGCCAGCAGCTTGGTACCCTCTGGGGAGCAGTTCTTC. It is translated as CASSLVPSGEQFF.

V usage is TRBV5-6 and J usage is TRBJ1-5; D possibly corresponds to TRBD1 (5 bases). Trimming removed 2 bases from V and 1 base from J, with 10 bases in between. Germline V gene data show CDR1 as SGHDT and CDR2 as YYEEEE. CDR3 length: 15 residues. The CDR3 DNA sequence: TGTGCCAGCAGCTTCGGGGCAGGGAGCAATCAGCCCCAGCATTTT. Its translation: CASSFGAGSNQPQHF.

V and J are TRBV19 and TRBJ1-1; D is perhaps TRBD1 (5 bases). This CDR3 region has 14 residues. The ends were cut back, 6 bases at V and 0 bases at J, with 11 bases in the middle. Looked up from germline, CDR1 is LNHDA and CDR2 is SQIVND (reference sequence). The CDR3 sequence is CASRRDSMNTEAFF. The CDR3 nucleotides read TGTGCCAGTAGGAGGGACTCTATGAACACTGAAGCTTTCTTT.

V gene TRBV28 combines with J gene TRBJ2-1, with 7 bases lining up with TRBD2. This CDR3 has 14 amino acids. Germline trimming cut 7 bases from V and 4 bases from J; bases unmatched to any gene: 7. The V gene's germline CDR1 is MDHEN and CDR2 SYDVKM. The CDR3 spells CASTQRGSYNEQFF. In DNA form, the CDR3 reads TGTGCCAGCACCCAACGCGGGAGTTACAATGAGCAGTTCTTC.

J is TRBJ2-1 and V is TRBV20-1, with 9 bases lining up with TRBD1. In germline, CDR1 is DFQATT, CDR2 SNEGSKA (reference sequence). CDR3 length: 14 amino acids. V lost 1 base, J lost 7 bases, and 5 bases stayed unmatched. CDR3 region: CSARAPTGGNEQFF. The CDR3 nucleotides are TGCAGTGCTAGAGCTCCGACAGGGGGGAATGAGCAGTTCTTC.

V usage is TRBV2 and J usage is TRBJ2-6, with 7 nucleotides matching TRBD1. V was clipped by 6 bases and J by 2 bases; unmatched bases: 4. CDR1 SNHLY and CDR2 FYNNEI come from the germline V gene. The CDR3 totals 15 residues. CDR3 DNA sequence: TGTGCCAGCAGAACCGGACAGGCTGGGGCCAACGTCCTGACTTTC. It encodes CASRTGQAGANVLTF.

V usage is TRBV7-6 and J usage is TRBJ2-5; D uncertain. V lost 4 bases and J 5 bases, leaving 17 bases between the germline ends. The germline gives CDR1 SGHVS, CDR2 FNYEAQ. This CDR3 is built from 15 residues. The CDR3 region has the DNA TGTGCCAGCAGCTCCAAAGGGTGGGCTACGGAGACCCAGTACTTC. Protein: CASSSKGWATETQYF.

The chain recombines TRBV6-5 with TRBJ2-1, with 7 bases lining up with TRBD2. CDR1 and CDR2 from the germline V gene are MNHEY and SVGAGI. The CDR3 contains 14 residues. The ends lost 4 bases at V and 4 bases at J; junction bases unmatched: 4. The CDR3 loop is CASSSLAVYNEQFF. The CDR3 region has the DNA TGTGCCAGCAGTTCTCTAGCGGTTTACAATGAGCAGTTCTTC.

V gene TRBV20-1 combines with J gene TRBJ2-7; D is undetermined. Germline V gene data show CDR1 as DFQATT and CDR2 as SNEGSKA (reference sequence). This CDR3 is built from 15 residues. V was clipped by 8 bases and J by 4 bases, with 24 bases between them. CDR3 nucleotide sequence: TGCAGTACTCGCTTGGCCACCGGCGGTAGTTACGAGCAGTACTTC. Its translation is CSTRLATGGSYEQYF.

The chain combines TRBV19 with TRBJ1-5, with D possibly matching TRBD1 (6 bases). Germline V gene lookup returns CDR1 LNHDA and CDR2 SQIVND (reference sequence). This CDR3 has 16 residues. The germline V and J ends were trimmed by 3 bases and 2 bases, with 14 bases remaining between them. The CDR3 sequence: CASSIWGNRGNQPQHF. The CDR3 DNA reads as TGTGCCAGTAGTATTTGGGGCAACAGGGGCAATCAGCCCCAGCATTTT.

The chain carries TRBV4-2 and TRBJ2-6; D call uncertain. Germline values: CDR1 LGHNA, CDR2 YNFKEQ. This CDR3 comprises 19 residues. Trimming took 1 base from V and 0 from J, leaving 16 bases between them. The CDR3 DNA is TGTGCCAGCAGCCAAGGCGAAAGGCAGGTCTACTCTGGGGCCAACGTCCTGACTTTC. Amino acid sequence: CASSQGERQVYSGANVLTF.

The rearrangement uses TRBV7-9 and TRBJ1-1; 7 bases agree with TRBD1. Trimming at V came to 3 bases and at J to 1 base, leaving 5 bases not matched to a gene. Germline lookup yields CDR1 SEHNR and CDR2 FQNEAQ (reference sequence). The CDR3 sequence is 15 residues long. The CDR3: CASSLPDRKNTEAFF. CDR3 DNA: TGTGCCAGCAGCTTGCCGGACAGGAAGAACACTGAAGCTTTCTTT. Drawing the rest from reference TRBV7-9 and TRBJ1-1, the complete variable domain is DTGVSQNPRHKITKRGQNVTFRCDPISEHNRLYWYRQTLGQGPEFLTYFQNEAQLEKSRLLSDRFSAERPKGSFSTLEIQRTEQGDSAMYLCASSLPDRKNTEAFFGQGTRLTVV.

The J gene is TRBJ2-1, the V gene TRBV20-1, with TRBD2 identical over 8 bases. Trimming at V came to 3 bases and at J to 7 bases, leaving 8 bases not matched to a gene. This CDR3 is 14 amino acids long. Per germline, CDR1 DFQATT and CDR2 SNEGSKA (reference sequence). This chain's CDR3 is CSASPGRAGNEQFF. DNA of the CDR3: TGCAGTGCTAGCCCCGGGAGGGCCGGTAATGAGCAGTTCTTC.

J is TRBJ2-7 and V is TRBV5-6; D call uncertain. The CDR3 spans 14 residues. CDR1 SGHDT and CDR2 YYEEEE come from the germline V gene. V dropped 4 bases and J dropped 6 bases, with 17 bases sitting between them. CDR3: CASSPDVGSGEQYF. The DNA of the CDR3 is TGTGCCAGCAGCCCGGACGTGGGTTCGGGCGAGCAGTACTTC.

This rearrangement joins TRBV5-1 to TRBJ1-1, with D maybe TRBD1 (6 bases). The CDR3 runs to 14 residues. V was clipped by 0 bases and J by 5 bases, with 11 bases between them. Germline loops: CDR1 SGHRS, CDR2 YFSETQ. The CDR3 nucleotides are TGCGCCAGCAGCTTGGCCGGAGGGGGGACTGAAGCTTTCTTT. Amino acids: CASSLAGGGTEAFF.

The chain uses TRBV28 and TRBJ1-1; maybe TRBD1 (5 bases). Trimming removed 3 bases from V and 0 bases from J, with 14 bases in between. CDR1 MDHEN and CDR2 SYDVKM come from the germline V gene. This CDR3 is built from 16 residues. The CDR3 loop is CASSLGDLLVNTEAFF. The CDR3 bases are TGTGCCAGCAGTTTGGGGGACCTCTTAGTGAACACTGAAGCTTTCTTT.

The chain carries TRBV7-8 and TRBJ2-5, with D perhaps TRBD2 (6 bases). The length of the CDR3 is 16 residues. Germline V gives CDR1 SGHVS, CDR2 FQNEAQ. V was trimmed by 1 base and J by 9 bases, leaving 21 bases between them. The CDR3 DNA sequence: TGTGCCAGCAGCTTAGTTCCTGCGGTGGGGAGGTTGGCCCAGTACTTC. This translates into CASSLVPAVGRLAQYF.

The rearrangement uses TRBV19 and TRBJ2-1, with 9 bases matching TRBD1. The V and J ends lost 6 bases and 4 bases, in that order; junction bases with no gene match: 7. This CDR3 spans 15 amino acids. CDR1 and CDR2 (germline): LNHDA, SQIVND (reference sequence). CDR3 amino acids: CASRADRGDYNEQFF. CDR3 sequence (DNA): TGTGCCAGTAGAGCGGACAGGGGAGATTACAATGAGCAGTTCTTC.

The genes are TRBV5-5 and TRBJ1-5; TRBD1 might be the D (5 bases). With 2 bases removed from V and 5 bases from J, the gap between germline ends came to 11 bases. CDR1 and CDR2 from the germline V gene are SGHKS and YYEKEE (reference sequence). The CDR3 consists of 14 residues. The CDR3 loop is CASSLQTGDQPQHF. Written as DNA, the CDR3 is TGTGCCAGCAGCTTACAAACAGGCGATCAGCCCCAGCATTTT. Looking up the rest from reference TRBV5-5 and TRBJ1-5 gives the full variable domain: DAGVTQSPTHLIKTRGQQVTLRCSPISGHKSVSWYQQVLGQGPQFIFQYYEKEERGRGNFPDRFSARQFPNYSSELNVNALLLGDSALYLCASSLQTGDQPQHFGDGTRLSIL.

The chain links TRBV11-2 to TRBJ2-3, with D hard to call. CDR1 and CDR2 (germline): SGHAT, FQNNGV. The CDR3 is 11 residues long. Deletions cut 5 bases from V and 8 bases from J, with 8 bases between. The DNA for the CDR3 is TGTGCCAGCAGCCGCGAGCTTACGCAGTATTTT. Translated, it gives CASSRELTQYF.

This clonotype came up a few times. The gene calls are TRBV15 and TRBJ2-7; D not resolved. The CDR3 extends over 17 amino acids. V was trimmed by 0 bases and J by 4 bases, leaving 19 bases between them. In germline, CDR1 is LNHNV, CDR2 YYDKDF (reference sequence). The CDR3 DNA follows: TGTGCCACCAGCAGAGATCTAACGGGTGGTGGTCGATACGAGCAGTACTTC. Protein product: CATSRDLTGGGRYEQYF. The full variable domain, with the rest looked up from reference TRBV15 and TRBJ2-7, is DAMVIQNPRYQVTQFGKPVTLSCSQTLNHNVMYWYQQKSSQAPKLLFHYYDKDFNNEADTPDNFQSRRPNTSFCFLDIRSPGLGDTAMYLCATSRDLTGGGRYEQYFGPGTRLTVT.

The chain has TRBV5-1 and TRBJ2-3; D is possibly TRBD2 (5 bases). The CDR3 length is 15 residues. The V gene lost 0 bases and the J gene lost 5 bases, with 13 bases spanning the gap. Germline CDR1 and CDR2: SGHRS and YFSETQ. CDR3 nucleotides: TGCGCCAGCAGCTTGGTCCGGGGTTCGGAAGATACGCAGTATTTT. Residues: CASSLVRGSEDTQYF.

This clonotype has a handful of counts. The chain is built from TRBV14 and TRBJ2-7; D is undetermined. The germline V gene encodes CDR1 SGHDN and CDR2 FVKESK. This CDR3 contains 12 residues. Trimming cost V 3 bases and J 4 bases, with 7 bases left between them. DNA of the CDR3: TGTGCCAGCAGCCAGGGCAGTTACGAGCAGTACTTC. Translation: CASSQGSYEQYF.

This sequence joins TRBV29-1 and TRBJ1-3, with a weak D call TRBD1 (5 bases). V was cut by 7 bases and J by 4 bases, with 8 bases left in between. From germline, CDR1 is SQVTM and CDR2 ANQGSEA. This CDR3 has 11 residues. This CDR3 reads CSAWGGNTIYF. CDR3 sequence (DNA): TGCAGCGCATGGGGGGGAAACACCATATATTTT.